This T cell receptor (beta chain) was sequenced for a study of identical twins. One entry per CDR3 protein, called by TCRdb with MiXCR from the 5' RACE reads. The sample includes roughly 1,500,000 distinct CDR3 sequences, under 35% of them seen just once. CDR3 length: 16 amino acids. The germline CDR1 and CDR2 sequences are LGHNA and YNFKEQ. In this sample, this clonotype turned up a few times. The sequenced material came from cord blood. This chain connects TRBV4-2 to TRBJ2-5; 9 bases fit TRBD1. Matching the DNA end better, TRBJ2-7 makes the J call doubtful. The TCR was taken from a newborn girl in good health. CDR3 sequence (DNA): TGTGCCAGCAGCCAAGATGCGGACAGGGGTGTCTACGAGCAGTACTTC. This translates into CASSQDADRGVYEQYF.